One and the same sample provided the 4 T cell receptor beta chains below, sequenced in a study of T cell responses to AZD1222 COVID-19 vaccine. The data were produced by immunoSEQ multiplex PCR, yet TCRdb's version contains in-frame clones alone and is incomplete. The table includes over 140,000 clones, roughly 92% detected once. The sequencing here drew on peripheral blood, taken on day 0 of AZD1222 vaccination. The receptor set was obtained from an adult in good health.

The rearrangement uses TRBV5-1 and TRBJ2-5; perhaps TRBD1 as D (6 bases). The germline V gene encodes CDR1 SGHRS and CDR2 YFSETQ. With 4 bases removed from V and 2 bases from J, the gap between germline ends came to 18 bases. The CDR3 length is 16 residues. The DNA for the CDR3 is TGCGCCAGCAGCCCCTTGGTCAGGGGAGTTCAAGAGACCCAGTACTTC. This sequence encodes CASSPLVRGVQETQYF.

V is TRBV14 and J is TRBJ1-1; D perhaps matches TRBD1 (5 bases). Germline V gene sequence: CDR1 SGHDN, CDR2 FVKESK. The CDR3 spans 19 residues. Deletions cut 0 bases from V and 5 bases from J, with 25 bases between. The CDR3 sequence: CASSQDRWGRTAEETEAFF. The CDR3 bases are TGTGCCAGCAGCCAAGATAGGTGGGGGAGAACAGCTGAGGAGACTGAAGCTTTCTTT.

The chain recombines TRBV7-6 with TRBJ2-1, with a possible D match to TRBD1 (5 bases). CDR1 and CDR2 from the germline V gene are SGHVS and FNYEAQ. This CDR3 is 15 amino acids long. Trimming removed 1 base from V and 2 bases from J, with 9 bases in between. CDR3 in DNA: TGTGCCAGCAGCTTAGGGCCAGGGCCCTACAATGAGCAGTTCTTC. Protein product: CASSLGPGPYNEQFF.

This chain links TRBV28 with TRBJ2-7; the match to TRBD1 covers 12 bases. This CDR3 contains 15 residues. After removal of 6 bases from V and 2 bases from J, the junction contained 5 bases not matched to a gene. Germline CDR1 MDHEN, CDR2 SYDVKM. CDR3 nucleotide sequence: TGTGCCAGCAGCCTCCGGGACAGGGGGCCCTACGAGCAGTACTTC. It is translated as CASSLRDRGPYEQYF. Full variable domain (outside the CDR3, taken from reference TRBV28 and TRBJ2-7): DVKVTQSSRYLVKRTGEKVFLECVQDMDHENMFWYRQDPGLGLRLIYFSYDVKMKEKGDIPEGYSVSREKKERFSLILESASTNQTSMYLCASSLRDRGPYEQYFGPGTRLTVT.